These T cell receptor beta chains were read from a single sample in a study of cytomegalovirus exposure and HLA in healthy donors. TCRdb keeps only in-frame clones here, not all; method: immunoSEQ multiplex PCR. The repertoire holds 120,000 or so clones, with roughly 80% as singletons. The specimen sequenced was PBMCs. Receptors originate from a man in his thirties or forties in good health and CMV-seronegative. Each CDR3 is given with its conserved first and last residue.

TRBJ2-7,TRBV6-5,CASRIDFSSYEQYF
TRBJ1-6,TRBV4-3,CASSQDYRGSSYNSPLHF
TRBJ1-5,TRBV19,CASSHVRVLVTQPQHF
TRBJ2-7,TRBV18,CASSPRTDSYEQYF
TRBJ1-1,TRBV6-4,CASSDYINTEAFF
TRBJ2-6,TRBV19,CASIRTGGSGANVLTF
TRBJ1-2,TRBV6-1,CATQDPNYGYTF
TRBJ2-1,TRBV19,CASSSTVYNEQFF
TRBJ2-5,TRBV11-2,CASSSNQGQGLPQYF
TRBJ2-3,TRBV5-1,CASSSGTSLSTDTQYF
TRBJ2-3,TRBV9,CASSVVPSGGSTDTQYF
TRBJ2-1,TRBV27,CASSYGEYNEQFF
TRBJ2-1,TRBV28,CASSLTLGLAGGQFF
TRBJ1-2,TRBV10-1,CASSERGGYTF
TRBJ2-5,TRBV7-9,CASSLRDSQETQYF
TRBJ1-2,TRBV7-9,CASSSTSGDNYGYTF
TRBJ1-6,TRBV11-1,CASRSGGESTLHF
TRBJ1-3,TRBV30,CAWSPSRSSGNTIYF
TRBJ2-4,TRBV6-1,CASTEDRGGIQYF
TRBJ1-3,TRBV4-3,CASSQLGLTSGNTIYF
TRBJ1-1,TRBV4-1,CASSLLRQGYTEAFF
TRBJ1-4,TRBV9,CASSAAGGVGEKLFF
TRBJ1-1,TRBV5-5,CASSLAQAVLNTEAFF
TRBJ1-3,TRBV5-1,CASSSTTTGQSGNTIYF
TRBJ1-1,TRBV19,CASTDIFRGQNTEAFF
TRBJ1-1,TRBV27,CASSLSGTGVTEAFF
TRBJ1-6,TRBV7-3,CASSLRYGPLHF
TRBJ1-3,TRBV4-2,CASSTYSQDTGNTIYF
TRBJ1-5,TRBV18,CASSFGTATNQPQHF
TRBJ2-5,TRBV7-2,CASSPRGGGAGQETQYF
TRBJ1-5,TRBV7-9,CASSLGPDWTPQHF
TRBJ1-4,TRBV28,CASKRGTEKLFF
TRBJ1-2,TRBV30,CAWSPGPKRGYTF
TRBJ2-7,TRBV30,CAWSVRRGTSGTYEQYF
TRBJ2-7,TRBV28,CASSLSGIAGGLSYEQYF
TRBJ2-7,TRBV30,CAWRQDREQYF
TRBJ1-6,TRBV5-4,CATPGESHNSPLHF
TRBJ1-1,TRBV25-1,CATSYYTDLNTEAFF
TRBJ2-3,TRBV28,CASRPGGDLADTQYF
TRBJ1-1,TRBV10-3,CAISRGQRLNTEAFF
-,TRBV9,CASSVEAVPYEQYF
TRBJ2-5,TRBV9,CASSVEATRMIPSPQETQYF
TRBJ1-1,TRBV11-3,CASSFRSNTEAFF
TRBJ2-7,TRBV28,CASSLPSLAYEQYF
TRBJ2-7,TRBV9,CASSVDTAYEQYF
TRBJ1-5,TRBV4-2,CASSQDRVAGNQPQHF